Described below is a single T cell receptor beta chain sequence and its context. As yet, its antigen is unknown. V was shortened by 1 base and J by 6 bases, with 17 bases between the two germline ends. In germline, CDR1 is SGHRS, CDR2 YFSETQ. The CDR3 runs to 16 residues. The sample originates from a study of shared clonotypes between healthy human individuals. Findings of the study overall: Genetic and exposure-history diversity was limited by the small donor number.

About 33,000 T cell genomes (around 200 ng DNA) went into each sorted-subset replicate. Profiled with immunoSEQ multiplex PCR; TCRdb holds only in-frame clones, not every one. The sample carries approximately 710,000 clones, about 90% recorded once. This chain connects TRBV5-1 to TRBJ1-5; D unresolved. This receptor was obtained from a man between 18 and 35 years old in good health. Some clones in this sample may be carry-over from other donors' samples. Sequencing input: memory CD8+ T cells from PBMCs. This sample's subset: CD45RO+ cells pooled with CCR7-negative TemRA cells. As DNA, the CDR3 is TGCGCCAGCAGCTTGAGAAGGGTAAGTAGAGGTCAGCCCCAGCATTTT. It encodes CASSLRRVSRGQPQHF.